Below, one T cell receptor (beta chain) is given with its context. Per the original data handling: For nucleated cells, counts were estimated from reference gene primer amplification. Repertoires were generated with immunoSEQ multiplex PCR, while TCRdb's copy carries only in-frame clones and drops some. The DNA gave D and trimming, while V, J and clone size come from that table. Of about 210,000 clones listed, 84% are singletons. The data were obtained in a study of blood T cell repertoires in COVID-19. Study at large: From the United States, Italy and Spain came samples of acute and convalescent COVID-19. Nucleic acid was either cDNA or gDNA, and it came from T cells, B-cell-depleted T cells, or PBMCs.

The sequencing sample was made of peripheral blood. The TCR was taken from a woman in her forties or fifties with active or convalescent COVID-19.

CDR3: CATSGGTGSLPQHF. The CDR3 nucleotides are TGTGCCACCAGTGGGGGGACAGGGAGTCTGCCCCAGCATTTT. This chain joins TRBV24-1 and TRBJ1-5; 9 bases agree with TRBD1. Germline loops: CDR1 KGHDR, CDR2 SFDVKD. This CDR3 spans 14 amino acids. V shed 5 bases, J shed 9 bases, and the junction held 7 bases outside the gene matches.